The text below deals with one T cell receptor (beta chain). The antigen is undetermined. Trimming removed 4 bases from V and 10 bases from J; junction bases left unmatched: 10. CDR1 LGHNT and CDR2 FRNRAP come from the germline V gene. The CDR3 length is 14 residues. The authors reverse transcribed all of the isolated RNA, so sequencing captured expressed TCRB transcripts. TCRdb keeps only in-frame clones here, not all; method: immunoSEQ multiplex PCR. The table shows approximately 170,000 clones, with approximately 8.1% occurring only once. The entry originates in a study of beta chain features in type 1 diabetes. General study results and limits: Patients with Type 1 diabetes showed moderately but significantly shorter TCRB CDR3s in all four CD4+ subsets.

This TCR came from a man aged 18 to 29 with type 1 diabetes. The chain carries TRBV12-5 and TRBJ2-1; TRBD2 agrees at 7 bases. Sequencing input: central memory CD4+ T cells from blood. The CDR3 DNA follows: TGTGCTAGTGGTTCCTCTTTGTTTAGCGGGGAGCAGTTCTTC. Translating it yields CASGSSLFSGEQFF.